The clone carrying this TCR beta chain was counted between two and nine times. What it recognizes is unknown. The data were produced by immunoSEQ multiplex PCR, yet TCRdb's version contains in-frame clones alone and is incomplete. The table has some 8,000 clones, about three quarters seen once. This record belongs to a study of T cell repertoires in ileal Crohn's disease. Overall study results and limits: All patients with clonality above 26.8% had endoscopic recurrence. Mucosal expansions were suggested to be mainly CD8 T cells.

The CDR3 runs to 16 residues. The germline V gene encodes CDR1 SGDLS and CDR2 YYNGEE. V was cut by 3 bases and J by 2 bases, with 17 bases left in between. The sequenced material came from ileal tissue. The chain links TRBV9 to TRBJ2-5; maybe TRBD1 (6 bases). The receptor comes from an adult with Crohn's disease. DNA for the CDR3: TGTGCCAGCAGCGCCCAAACACTCACAGGGCAAGAGACCCAGTACTTC. This translates into CASSAQTLTGQETQYF.